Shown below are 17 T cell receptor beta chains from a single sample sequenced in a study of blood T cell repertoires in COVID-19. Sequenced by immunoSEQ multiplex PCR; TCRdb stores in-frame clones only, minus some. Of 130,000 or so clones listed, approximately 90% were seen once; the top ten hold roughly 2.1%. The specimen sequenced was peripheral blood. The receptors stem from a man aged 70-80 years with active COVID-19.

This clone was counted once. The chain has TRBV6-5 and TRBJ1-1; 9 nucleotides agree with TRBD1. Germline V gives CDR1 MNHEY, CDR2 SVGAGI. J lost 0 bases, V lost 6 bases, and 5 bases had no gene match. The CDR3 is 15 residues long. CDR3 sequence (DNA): TGTGCCAGCAGGACAGGGGGGAACCTGAACACTGAAGCTTTCTTT. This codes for CASRTGGNLNTEAFF.

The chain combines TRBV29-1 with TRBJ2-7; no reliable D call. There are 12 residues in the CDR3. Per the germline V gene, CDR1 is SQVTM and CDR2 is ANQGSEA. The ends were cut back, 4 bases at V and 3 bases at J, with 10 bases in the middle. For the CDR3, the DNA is TGCAGCGTTGCCGGGTATAACTACGAGCAGTACTTC. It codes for CSVAGYNYEQYF.

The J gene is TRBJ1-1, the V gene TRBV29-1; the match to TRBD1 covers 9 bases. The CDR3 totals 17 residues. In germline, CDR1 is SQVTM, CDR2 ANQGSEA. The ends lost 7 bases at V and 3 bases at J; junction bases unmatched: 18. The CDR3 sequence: CSARGTGGGERDTEAFF. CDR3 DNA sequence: TGCAGCGCCCGGGGTACAGGGGGCGGGGAAAGGGACACTGAAGCTTTCTTT.

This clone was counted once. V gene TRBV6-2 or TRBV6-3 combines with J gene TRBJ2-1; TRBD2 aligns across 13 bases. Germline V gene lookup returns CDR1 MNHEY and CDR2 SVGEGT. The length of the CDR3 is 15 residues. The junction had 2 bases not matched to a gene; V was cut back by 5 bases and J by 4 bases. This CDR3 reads CASSQTSGGYNEQFF. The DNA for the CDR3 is TGTGCCAGCAGTCAGACTAGCGGGGGGTACAATGAGCAGTTCTTC.

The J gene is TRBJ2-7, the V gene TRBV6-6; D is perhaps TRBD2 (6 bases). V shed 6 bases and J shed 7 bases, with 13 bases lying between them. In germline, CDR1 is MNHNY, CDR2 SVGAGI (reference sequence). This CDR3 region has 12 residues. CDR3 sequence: CASRPGGPEQYF. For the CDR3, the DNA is TGTGCCAGCAGACCCGGGGGACCGGAGCAGTACTTC.

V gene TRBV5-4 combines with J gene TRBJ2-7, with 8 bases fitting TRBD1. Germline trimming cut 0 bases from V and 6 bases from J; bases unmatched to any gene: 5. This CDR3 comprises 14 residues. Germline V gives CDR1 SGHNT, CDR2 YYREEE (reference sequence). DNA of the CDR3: TGTGCCAGCAGCTTGGCTGGACAGGGTACCGAGCAGTACTTC. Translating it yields CASSLAGQGTEQYF.

CDR3 loop: CASSQTGLDTIYF. CDR3 nucleotides: TGTGCCAGCTCACAGACAGGGCTGGACACCATATATTTT. The chain links TRBV18 to TRBJ1-3; 7 nucleotides agree with TRBD1. V trimming: 4 bases; J trimming: 8 bases; junction bases outside the gene matches: 5. Germline values: CDR1 KGHSH, CDR2 LQKENI. This CDR3 spans 13 amino acids.

The CDR3: CSAGLASEQFF. In DNA, the CDR3 is TGCAGTGCTGGACTAGCGAGTGAGCAGTTCTTC. This sequence joins TRBV20-1 and TRBJ2-1; 9 bases line up with TRBD2. Germline loops: CDR1 DFQATT, CDR2 SNEGSKA (reference sequence). After removal of 5 bases from V and 9 bases from J, the junction contained 2 bases not matched to a gene. The CDR3 consists of 11 residues.

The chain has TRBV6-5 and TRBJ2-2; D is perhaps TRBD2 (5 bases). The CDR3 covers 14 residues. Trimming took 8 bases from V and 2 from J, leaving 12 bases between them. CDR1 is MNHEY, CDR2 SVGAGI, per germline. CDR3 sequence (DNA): TGTGCCAGCTGCAGAAGCGGCAACACCGGGGAGCTGTTTTTT. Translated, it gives CASCRSGNTGELFF.

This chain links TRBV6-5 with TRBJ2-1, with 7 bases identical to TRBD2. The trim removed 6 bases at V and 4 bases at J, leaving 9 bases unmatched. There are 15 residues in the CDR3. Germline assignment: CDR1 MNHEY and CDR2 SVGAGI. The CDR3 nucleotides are TGTGCCAGCAGACTTCAACGGGAGGTTTACAATGAGCAGTTCTTC. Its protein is CASRLQREVYNEQFF.

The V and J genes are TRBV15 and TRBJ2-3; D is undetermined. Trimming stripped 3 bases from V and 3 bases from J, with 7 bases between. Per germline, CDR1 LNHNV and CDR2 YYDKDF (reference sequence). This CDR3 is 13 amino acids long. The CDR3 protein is CATSSPLTDTQYF. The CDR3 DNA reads TGTGCCACCAGCAGTCCCCTAACAGATACGCAGTATTTT.

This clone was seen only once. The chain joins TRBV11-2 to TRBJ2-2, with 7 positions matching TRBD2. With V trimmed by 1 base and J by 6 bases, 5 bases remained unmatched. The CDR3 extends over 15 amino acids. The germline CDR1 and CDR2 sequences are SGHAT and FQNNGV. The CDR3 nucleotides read TGTGCCAGCAGCTTAGCCCGGACTAGTCCCGGGGAGCTGTTTTTT. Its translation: CASSLARTSPGELFF.

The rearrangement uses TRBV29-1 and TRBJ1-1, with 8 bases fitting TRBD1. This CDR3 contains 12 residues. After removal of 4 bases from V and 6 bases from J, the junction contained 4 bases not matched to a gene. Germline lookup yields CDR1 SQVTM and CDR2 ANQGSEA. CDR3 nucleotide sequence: TGCAGCGTTGTTAGACAGGGGTCTGAAGCTTTCTTT. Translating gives CSVVRQGSEAFF.

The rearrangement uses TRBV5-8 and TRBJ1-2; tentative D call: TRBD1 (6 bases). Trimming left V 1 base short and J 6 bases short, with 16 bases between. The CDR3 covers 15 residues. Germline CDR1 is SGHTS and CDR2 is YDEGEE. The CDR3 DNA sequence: TGTGCCAGCAGCTTGACGGGACCGTACAGGGATGGCTACACCTTC. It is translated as CASSLTGPYRDGYTF.

The CDR3 bases are TGCGCCAGCGGCCCCTACAATGAGCAGTTCTTC. Amino acids: CASGPYNEQFF. V usage is TRBV10-2 and J usage is TRBJ2-1; D is uncertain. Germline CDR1 WSHSY, CDR2 SAAADI. The CDR3 runs to 11 residues. V dropped 8 bases and J dropped 2 bases, with 4 bases sitting between them.

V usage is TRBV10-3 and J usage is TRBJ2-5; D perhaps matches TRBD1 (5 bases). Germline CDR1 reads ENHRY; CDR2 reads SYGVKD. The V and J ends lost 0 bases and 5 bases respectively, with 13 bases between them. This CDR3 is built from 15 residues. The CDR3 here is CAISESSFRDETQYF. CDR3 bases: TGTGCCATCAGTGAGTCGAGCTTCAGGGATGAGACCCAGTACTTC.

CDR3 nucleotides: TGTGCCAGCAATCTGGGGGGTTTGTCCTACGAGCAGTACTTC. Translating it yields CASNLGGLSYEQYF. The rearrangement joins TRBV28 to TRBJ2-7, with D possibly being TRBD2 (6 bases). CDR1 is MDHEN, CDR2 SYDVKM, per germline. There are 14 residues in the CDR3. The V gene lost 7 bases and the J gene lost 1 base, with 14 bases spanning the gap.